Sequencing of this T cell receptor (beta chain) was carried out in a study of graft-versus-host responses after intestinal transplantation. Findings of the study overall: Ileal or blood samples showed some GvH clones first, and such clones were also found in recipient marrow.

The sample holds one count of this clone. Its antigen is unknown. Some clones are missing from TCRdb's copy, which holds only in-frame ones; the method was immunoSEQ multiplex PCR. The sample shows 77,000 or so clones, around 93% of them seen only once. CDR1 and CDR2 (germline): SGHTA, FQGNSA. The CDR3 is 16 amino acids. Deletions cut 9 bases from V and 9 bases from J, with 24 bases between. The specimen was PBMCs, collected 98 days after intestinal transplantation. The V call is TRBV7-2, the J call TRBJ1-6; no clear D. This clonotype originated in a human patient who received an intestinal transplant, so some T cells may come from the graft donor. CDR3 residues: CAREQLLLEGLSPLHF. The CDR3, as DNA: TGTGCCAGAGAGCAGCTTCTCCTGGAAGGACTTTCACCCCTCCACTTT.